The 3 T cell receptor beta chains given below trace back to one sample, sequenced in a study of shared clonotypes between healthy human individuals. The protocol was immunoSEQ multiplex PCR, while the TCRdb copy is restricted to in-frame clones and leaves out a portion. The sample includes about 1 million clones, roughly 75% of them seen just once. Sequenced sample: memory CD4+ T cells sorted from blood. Subset specified: CD45RA-negative fraction. These receptors were obtained from a man between 18 and 35 years old in good health.

This sequence joins TRBV5-1 and TRBJ2-5; possible D gene TRBD1, 6 bases. The ends were cut back, 3 bases at V and 2 bases at J, with 14 bases in the middle. CDR3 size: 15 residues. Germline values: CDR1 SGHRS, CDR2 YFSETQ. CDR3 nucleotides: TGCGCCAGCAGCTCAACCGGGACACTTCAAGAGACCCAGTACTTC. This sequence encodes CASSSTGTLQETQYF.

The V and J genes are TRBV5-1 and TRBJ2-4, with D maybe TRBD2 (6 bases). Between the trimmed V and J ends, which lost 0 bases and 3 bases, there was a span of 13 bases. Looked up from germline, CDR1 is SGHRS and CDR2 is YFSETQ. The CDR3 extends over 16 amino acids. The CDR3 coding sequence is TGCGCCAGCAGCTTGGATCAGCTGCGGGACAAAAACATTCAGTACTTC. It is translated as CASSLDQLRDKNIQYF.

As regards this clone: A junction end diverges from the germline sequence, so it may reflect a read error. This chain links TRBV5-1 with TRBJ2-7; D unclear. The CDR3 sequence is 13 residues long. CDR1 is SGHRS, CDR2 YFSETQ, per germline. In nucleotides, the CDR3 is TGCGCCAGCAGATTGGATAACTCCTACGAGCAGTACTTC. Its translation: CASRLDNSYEQYF. Full variable domain (missing parts from reference TRBV5-1 and TRBJ2-7): KAGVTQTPRYLIKTRGQQVTLSCSPISGHRSVSWYQQTPGQGLQFLFEYFSETQRNKGNFPGRFSGRQFSNSRSEMNVSTLELGDSALYLCASRLDNSYEQYFGPGTRLTVT.